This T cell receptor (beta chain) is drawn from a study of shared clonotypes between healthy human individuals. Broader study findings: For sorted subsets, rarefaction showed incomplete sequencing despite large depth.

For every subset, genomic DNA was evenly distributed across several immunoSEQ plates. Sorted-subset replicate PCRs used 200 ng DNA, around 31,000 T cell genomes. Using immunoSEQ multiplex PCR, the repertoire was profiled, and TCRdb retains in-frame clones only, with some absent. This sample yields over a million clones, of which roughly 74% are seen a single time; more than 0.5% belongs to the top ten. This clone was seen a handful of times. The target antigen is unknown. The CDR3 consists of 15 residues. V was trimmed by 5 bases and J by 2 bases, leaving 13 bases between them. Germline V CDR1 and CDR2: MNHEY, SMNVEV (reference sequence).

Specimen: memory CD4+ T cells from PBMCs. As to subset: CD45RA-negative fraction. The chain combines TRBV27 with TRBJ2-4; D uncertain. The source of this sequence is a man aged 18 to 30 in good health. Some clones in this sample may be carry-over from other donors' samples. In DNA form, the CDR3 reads TGTGCCAGCAGTCCCTCGGACGGACCCAAAAACATTCAGTACTTC. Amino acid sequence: CASSPSDGPKNIQYF.